The sequence of this TCR beta chain was determined in a study of cytomegalovirus exposure and HLA in healthy donors. PCR primers comprised 60 Vbeta and 13 Jbeta primers. TCRdb's table, derived via immunoSEQ multiplex PCR, lists solely in-frame clones and lacks some. The table includes about 190,000 clones, 77% detected once. The ends lost 2 bases at V and 3 bases at J; junction bases unmatched: 5. This CDR3 is 15 amino acids long. CDR1 is SGHDT and CDR2 is YYEEEE in the germline V gene. This sequence originates from a woman aged 25-40 years in good health and CMV-seropositive. The V gene is TRBV5-6, the J gene TRBJ2-4, with 7 positions matching TRBD1. The sample comprised PBMCs. The CDR3 coding sequence is TGTGCCAGCAGCTTTGTAAACAGGGGCAAAAACATTCAGTACTTC. Protein sequence: CASSFVNRGKNIQYF.